This T cell receptor (beta chain) is from a study of memory CD4+ T cells and cytomegalovirus serostatus. General study points: CD4+ memory repertoires contained 67 of 164 reported CMV TCRbeta sequences. The CMV-associated TCR signature appears largely within the CD4+ memory repertoire.

Germline V gene sequence: CDR1 MNHEY, CDR2 SVGAGI. This CDR3 is built from 14 residues. V gave up 8 bases and J gave up 4 bases, with 15 bases separating them. The table came from immunoSEQ multiplex PCR; TCRdb's copy has only in-frame clones and leaves some out. The data show roughly 45,000 clones, with about three quarters seen just once and approximately 0.78% held by the top ten. The sort gate was single viable CD3+CD4+CD8-CD45RO+ cells for memory CD4+ T cells. This clone was recorded a few times. Its antigen is not known. Source material: memory CD4+ T cells from blood. The receptor comes from an adult in good health and CMV-seronegative. The rearrangement links TRBV6-5 to TRBJ2-1; a weak D match, TRBD2 (6 bases). The CDR3 region is CASGGTGPYNEQFF. The CDR3 nucleotides are TGTGCCAGCGGGGGGACGGGCCCTTACAATGAGCAGTTCTTC.